Listed below are T cell receptor beta chains from one sample, sequenced in a study of chemoradiotherapy in HPV16-positive cancers. The data were produced by immunoSEQ multiplex PCR, yet TCRdb's version contains in-frame clones alone and is incomplete. This table holds about 7,900 clones, 70% to 85% found once. Sampling was carried out from a patient who underwent chemoradiotherapy. Every receptor here comes from a human donor with HPV-associated anogenital cancer. Each CDR3 is given with its conserved first and last residue. The D gene is left open where the match is weak. Only some rows state a clone size, as once, few, many or a class for expanded clones.

d_call	j_call	clone_size	v_call	cdr3_nt	cdr3_aa
-	TRBJ2-7	-	TRBV30	TGTGCCTGGAGCCAATATCCTGAGAGCTCCTACGAGCAGTACTTC	CAWSQYPESSYEQYF
-	TRBJ2-1	-	TRBV18	TGTGCCAGCTCACTCAAAAAGGGTTCCTACAATGAGCAGTTCTTC	CASSLKKGSYNEQFF
-	TRBJ1-1	-	TRBV15	TGTGCCACCAGCAGAGAAGTACTGCGAATGAACACTGAAGCTTTCTTT	CATSREVLRMNTEAFF
TRBD1	TRBJ2-7	once	TRBV5-6	TGTGCCAGCAGTTTCAGGGGGCGGGCCTACGAGCAGTACTTC	CASSFRGRAYEQYF
TRBD1	TRBJ1-2	-	TRBV7-9	TGTGCCAGCAGCTTAGTTGGGGACAGGGAGTTGGGCTACACCTTC	CASSLVGDRELGYTF
-	TRBJ2-7	-	TRBV27	TGTGCCAGCAGTCTGGGGGGGCCCTACGAGCAGTACTTC	CASSLGGPYEQYF
TRBD2	TRBJ2-1	-	TRBV6-5	TGTGCCAGCTCCCTGACGGGGGGCTCCTACAATGAGCAGTTCTTC	CASSLTGGSYNEQFF
TRBD2	TRBJ2-5	once	TRBV28	TGTGCCAGCAGCCCCGGCGGGGGGGGAGGAGGGGAGACCCAGTACTTC	CASSPGGGGGGETQYF
-	TRBJ2-2	once	TRBV7-2	TGTGCCAGCAGCTTAGATGGTTACAGGGACACCTCGAACACCGGGGAGCTGTTTTTT	CASSLDGYRDTSNTGELFF
TRBD1	TRBJ1-2	-	TRBV6-1	TGTGCCAGCAGTGGCTACAAGCCCCAGGGACAGGGGAGGTTGGATACCTTC	CASSGYKPQGQGRLDTF
-	TRBJ2-7	-	TRBV27	TGTGCCAGCAGTTCTCCCCGTCATGGCTACGAGCAGTACTTC	CASSSPRHGYEQYF
-	TRBJ2-7	-	TRBV6-1	TGTGCCAGCAGTGATTTTGCGGGTACAACCTACGAGCAGTACTTC	CASSDFAGTTYEQYF
-	TRBJ1-1	-	TRBV18	TGTGCCAGCTCACCTGGGGTACTACAGAGATGGGACACTGAAGCTTTCTTT	CASSPGVLQRWDTEAFF
-	TRBJ1-6	-	TRBV5-1	TGCGCCAGCAGCCAGGGACGGACTTCGGATTCACCCCTCCACTTT	CASSQGRTSDSPLHF
TRBD2	TRBJ2-5	once	TRBV5-5	TGTGCCAGCAGCTTGCAGGAACTAGCGGGGGGGCTGGGGCAAGAGACCCAGTACTTC	CASSLQELAGGLGQETQYF
-	TRBJ1-1	-	TRBV2	TGTGCCAGTAGCGGAGAGAGGAACACTGAAGCTTTCTTT	CASSGERNTEAFF
-	TRBJ2-7	-	TRBV28	TGTGCCAGCAGTTCAATGAGGGGCTCCTACGAGCAGTACTTC	CASSSMRGSYEQYF
-	TRBJ1-1	-	TRBV4-1	TGCGCCAGCAGCCAAGACAAGGACTTGAACACTGAAGCTTTCTTT	CASSQDKDLNTEAFF